The next 17 T cell receptor beta chains were all read from a single sample in a study of T cell clones after liver transplantation. TCRdb's copy holds only in-frame clones and misses some; the assay was immunoSEQ multiplex PCR. The sample carries about 120,000 clones, approximately 90% recorded once. The sample was CD4+ T cells from blood, taken 12 months after liver transplant. These receptors all come from a human patient who received a liver transplant. Some T cells here may be from the graft donor.

This chain links TRBV4-1 with TRBJ2-2; a weak D match, TRBD1 (6 bases). Germline CDR1 reads MGHRA; CDR2 reads YSYEKL. CDR3 length: 16 amino acids. The V end lost 2 bases, the J end lost 0 bases, and 10 bases lay between the germline ends. The CDR3 DNA sequence: TGCGCCAGCAGCCAACAACAGGGTTCGAACACCGGGGAGCTGTTTTTT. This encodes CASSQQQGSNTGELFF.

The chain couples TRBV14 to TRBJ1-4; D not certain. CDR3 length equals 13 residues. The ends were cut back, 4 bases at V and 4 bases at J, with 7 bases in the middle. The germline gives CDR1 SGHDN, CDR2 FVKESK. The CDR3 DNA reads TGTGCCAGCAGCCGGGAGTTTAATGAAAAACTGTTTTTT. Protein: CASSREFNEKLFF.

V is TRBV6-1 and J is TRBJ1-2, with a tentative D call TRBD1 (6 bases). The germline V and J ends were trimmed by 1 base and 6 bases, with 15 bases remaining between them. CDR3 length: 15 residues. Germline V CDR1 and CDR2: MNHNS, SASEGT. The chain's CDR3 is CASSEDHGTRNGYTF. The CDR3 DNA reads as TGTGCCAGCAGTGAAGACCACGGGACAAGGAATGGCTACACCTTC.

The rearrangement joins TRBV29-1 to TRBJ2-7, with TRBD2 matching over 8 bases. Germline CDR1 SQVTM, CDR2 ANQGSEA. Trimming removed 6 bases from V and 2 bases from J; junction bases left unmatched: 3. This CDR3 has 12 amino acids. The chain's CDR3 is CSVREGPYEQYF. CDR3 sequence (DNA): TGCAGCGTCCGGGAGGGCCCCTACGAGCAGTACTTC.

V gene TRBV18 combines with J gene TRBJ2-3, with 7 bases matching TRBD2. The CDR3 totals 18 residues. The germline gives CDR1 KGHSH, CDR2 LQKENI. V lost 2 bases, J lost 0 bases, and 11 bases stayed unmatched. CDR3 sequence (DNA): TGTGCCAGCTCACCAAGCGTCCTGCGGGAGCCTAGCACAGATACGCAGTATTTT. As protein: CASSPSVLREPSTDTQYF.

This chain links TRBV4-3 with TRBJ2-2; D unclear. CDR3 length: 14 residues. Looked up from germline, CDR1 is LGHNA and CDR2 is YSLEER. Trimming removed 7 bases at V and 0 bases at J, with 9 bases between. The CDR3 nucleotides read TGCGCCAGCACCCTACTCGCGAACACCGGGGAGCTGTTTTTT. Its protein is CASTLLANTGELFF.

CDR3 in amino acids: CASSARDRGSETQYF. The CDR3 DNA is TGTGCCAGCAGCGCCCGGGACAGGGGTAGTGAGACCCAGTACTTC. The chain employs TRBV9 and TRBJ2-5; TRBD1 agrees at 10 bases. Germline lookup yields CDR1 SGDLS and CDR2 YYNGEE. V was pared by 3 bases and J by 5 bases, with 7 bases of the junction left unmatched. CDR3 size: 15 residues.

The chain combines TRBV5-1 with TRBJ2-7; the match to TRBD1 covers 7 bases. The CDR3 totals 14 residues. V was pared by 0 bases and J by 5 bases, with 5 bases of the junction left unmatched. Germline V gene sequence: CDR1 SGHRS, CDR2 YFSETQ. CDR3 nucleotides: TGCGCCAGCAGCTTGGTAGGGGGCCACAACGAGCAGTACTTC. Its translation is CASSLVGGHNEQYF.

The rearrangement links TRBV9 to TRBJ2-7, with TRBD2 as a possible D gene (5 bases). Germline CDR1 and CDR2: SGDLS and YYNGEE. V was trimmed by 0 bases and J by 2 bases, leaving 9 bases between them. There are 14 residues in the CDR3. The CDR3 DNA reads as TGTGCCAGCAGCGTAGCGGGGAGCACCTACGAGCAGTACTTC. Protein: CASSVAGSTYEQYF.

V gene TRBV7-9 combines with J gene TRBJ2-3; TRBD2 matches 9 bases. This CDR3 has 13 amino acids. Germline CDR1 and CDR2: SEHNR and FQNEAQ (reference sequence). V lost 11 bases to trimming and J lost 6 bases; unmatched junction nucleotides: 9. The CDR3 bases are TGTGCCGAAGAGGGTAGCGGGAGTGATACGCAGTATTTT. Its protein is CAEEGSGSDTQYF. The full variable domain, with the rest looked up from reference TRBV7-9 and TRBJ2-3, is DTGVSQNPRHKITKRGQNVTFRCDPISEHNRLYWYRQTLGQGPEFLTYFQNEAQLEKSRLLSDRFSAERPKGSFSTLEIQRTEQGDSAMYLCAEEGSGSDTQYFGPGTRLTVL.

The V and J genes are TRBV6-6 and TRBJ2-2; D might be TRBD2 (6 bases). V lost 6 bases to trimming and J lost 3 bases, with 14 bases between them. Germline V lookup: CDR1 MNHNY, CDR2 SVGAGI (reference sequence). There are 15 residues in the CDR3. Written as DNA, the CDR3 is TGTGCCAGCAGCTCCACATCGGGGGACACCGGGGAGCTGTTTTTT. It encodes CASSSTSGDTGELFF.

The rearrangement uses TRBV11-3 and TRBJ2-1, with no clear D. Germline V CDR1 and CDR2: SGHNT, YENEEA. This CDR3 is 12 amino acids long. The V end lost 5 bases, the J end lost 9 bases, and 11 bases lay between the germline ends. The CDR3 nucleotides read TGTGCCAGCAGCAGCGTAGTGAGTGAGCAGTTCTTC. Translating it yields CASSSVVSEQFF.

The chain links TRBV5-1 to TRBJ2-1, with 14 bases matching TRBD2. Germline V gene lookup returns CDR1 SGHRS and CDR2 YFSETQ. The CDR3 totals 16 residues. Germline trimming cut 2 bases from V and 10 bases from J; bases unmatched to any gene: 8. The CDR3 DNA reads as TGCGCCAGCAGCTTAATGACTAGCGGGAGGGCAGGAGAGCAGTTCTTC. Translation gives CASSLMTSGRAGEQFF.

This chain uses TRBV5-1 with TRBJ2-1; 7 bases line up with TRBD2. V trimming: 3 bases; J trimming: 9 bases; junction bases outside the gene matches: 15. CDR1 and CDR2 (germline): SGHRS, YFSETQ. The CDR3 runs to 16 residues. Here the CDR3 DNA reads TGCGCCAGCAGCTCATCGAGCGGGACCTACCCGGGTGAGCAGTTCTTC. Protein: CASSSSSGTYPGEQFF.

This chain joins TRBV15 and TRBJ1-3, with TRBD1 matching 8 bases. Germline CDR1 LNHNV, CDR2 YYDKDF (reference sequence). The CDR3 totals 15 residues. The J segment lost 4 bases and the V segment lost 1 base, leaving 3 bases of the junction unmatched. The CDR3 loop is CATSRGTGTGNTIYF. CDR3 DNA: TGTGCCACCAGCAGAGGGACAGGGACAGGAAACACCATATATTTT.

V and J are TRBV5-1 and TRBJ2-1, with 11 bases aligning to TRBD1. This CDR3 has 16 residues. V was pared by 0 bases and J by 8 bases, with 7 bases of the junction left unmatched. Germline assignment: CDR1 SGHRS and CDR2 YFSETQ. The CDR3 DNA reads as TGCGCCAGCAGCTTGGCCGGACAGGGGGCAAGGGATGAGCAGTTCTTC. This codes for CASSLAGQGARDEQFF.

The J gene is TRBJ2-1, the V gene TRBV19; 11 nucleotides line up with TRBD2. Germline V gives CDR1 LNHDA, CDR2 SQIVND (reference sequence). The CDR3 covers 15 residues. Trimming took 5 bases from V and 7 from J; bases not matched to a gene: 7. Here the CDR3 DNA reads TGTGCCAGTAGTTGGGGTAGCGGGAGGGGTAATGAGCAGTTCTTC. It codes for CASSWGSGRGNEQFF.